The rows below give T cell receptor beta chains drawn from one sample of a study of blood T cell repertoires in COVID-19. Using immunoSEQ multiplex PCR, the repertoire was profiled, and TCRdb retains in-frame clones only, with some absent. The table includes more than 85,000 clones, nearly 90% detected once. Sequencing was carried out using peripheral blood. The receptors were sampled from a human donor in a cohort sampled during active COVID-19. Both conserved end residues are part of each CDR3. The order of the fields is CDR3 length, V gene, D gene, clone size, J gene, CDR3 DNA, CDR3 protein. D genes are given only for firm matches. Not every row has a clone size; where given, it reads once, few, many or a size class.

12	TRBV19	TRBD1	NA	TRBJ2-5	TGTGCCAGCGGGGACAGTAGAGAGACCCAGTACTTC	CASGDSRETQYF
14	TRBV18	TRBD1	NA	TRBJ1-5	TGTGCCAGCTCGTTCGGGACAGGGGAACAGCCCCAGCATTTT	CASSFGTGEQPQHF
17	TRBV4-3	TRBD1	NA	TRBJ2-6	TGCGCCAGCAGCCAAGCAAGGGGGCTGGCTGGGGCCAACGTCCTGACTTTC	CASSQARGLAGANVLTF
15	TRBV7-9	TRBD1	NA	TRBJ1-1	TGTGCCAGCAGCAAGCGGACAGGCCCGAACACTGAAGCTTTCTTT	CASSKRTGPNTEAFF
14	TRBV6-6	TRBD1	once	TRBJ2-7	TGTGCCAGCAGGTCTCTGACAGGGTTCTACGAGCAGTACTTC	CASRSLTGFYEQYF
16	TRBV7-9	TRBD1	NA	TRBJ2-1	TGTGCCAGCAGCTTAGACAGGGGCCCCACCTACAATGAGCAGTTCTTC	CASSLDRGPTYNEQFF
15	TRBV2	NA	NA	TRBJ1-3	TGTGCCAGCAGTGAACAGGCCATCCCAGGAAACACCATATATTTT	CASSEQAIPGNTIYF
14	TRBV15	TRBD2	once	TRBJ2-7	TGTGCCACCAGCACTCGCGGGAGCTCCTACGAGCAGTACTTC	CATSTRGSSYEQYF
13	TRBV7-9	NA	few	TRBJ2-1	TGTGCCAGCAGCCGTTCCCCGGGAGATGAGCAGTTCTTC	CASSRSPGDEQFF
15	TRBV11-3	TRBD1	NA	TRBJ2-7	TGTGCCAGCAGTCCCGGGACAGGGTCAGCCTACGAGCAGTACTTC	CASSPGTGSAYEQYF
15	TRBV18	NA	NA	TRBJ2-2	TGTGCCAGCTCACCACGGGACAACTCCTTCGGGGAGCTGTTTTTT	CASSPRDNSFGELFF
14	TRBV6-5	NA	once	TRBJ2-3	TGTGCCAGCAGGACTGATTACCGCACAGATACGCAGTATTTT	CASRTDYRTDTQYF
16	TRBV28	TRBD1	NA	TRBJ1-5	TGTGCCAGCAGTTTAATGACAGGGCGGGGGGATCAGCCCCAGCATTTT	CASSLMTGRGDQPQHF
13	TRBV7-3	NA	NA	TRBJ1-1	TGTGCCAGCAGCCCAGGGCGGGGCACTGAAGCTTTCTTT	CASSPGRGTEAFF
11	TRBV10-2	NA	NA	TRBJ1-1	TGCGCCAGCAGCGGGAGTACTGAAGCTTTCTTT	CASSGSTEAFF
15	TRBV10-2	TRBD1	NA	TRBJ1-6	TGCGCCAGCAGTGAAATCCAGGGGGATAATTCACCCCTCCACTTT	CASSEIQGDNSPLHF
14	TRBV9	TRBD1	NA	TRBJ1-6	TGTGCCAGCAGCGGGACAGGGCTGAATTCACCCCTCCACTTT	CASSGTGLNSPLHF
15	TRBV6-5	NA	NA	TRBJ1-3	TGTGCCAGCAGCCAACAGTTGAGCTCTGGAAACACCATATATTTT	CASSQQLSSGNTIYF
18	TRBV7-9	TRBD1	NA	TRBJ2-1	TGTGCCAGCAGCTACCCCCGGACAGGAGGTTTCATTGTCGATGAGCAGTTCTTC	CASSYPRTGGFIVDEQFF
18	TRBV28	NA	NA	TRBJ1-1	TGTGCCAGCAGTTTTTTCTCCATAGCGACATTGGGGAACACTGAAGCTTTCTTT	CASSFFSIATLGNTEAFF
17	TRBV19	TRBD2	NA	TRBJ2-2	TGTGCCAGTAGTATACATAGCGGGGGGCGAAACACCGGGGAGCTGTTTTTT	CASSIHSGGRNTGELFF
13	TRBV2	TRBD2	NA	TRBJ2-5	TGTGCCAGCATAGCGGGAGGACGGGAGACCCAGTACTTC	CASIAGGRETQYF
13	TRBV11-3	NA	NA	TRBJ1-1	TGTGCCAGCAGCTTGGACAGGAACACTGAAGCTTTCTTT	CASSLDRNTEAFF
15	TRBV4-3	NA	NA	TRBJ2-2	TGCGCCAGCAGCCAAGATTGGCGGGTCGGCGGGGAGCTGTTTTTT	CASSQDWRVGGELFF
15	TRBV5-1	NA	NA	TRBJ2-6	TGCGCCAGCAGCTTGATCGGGGCTGGGGCCAACGTCCTGACTTTC	CASSLIGAGANVLTF
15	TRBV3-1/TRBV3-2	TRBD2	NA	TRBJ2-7	TGTGCCAGCAGCCAAATTCCTAGCGGGGGGAACGAGCAGTACTTC	CASSQIPSGGNEQYF
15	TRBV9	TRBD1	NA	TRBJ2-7	TGTGCCAGCAGCGTAGGGGGGACAGGGGCCCACGAGCAGTACTTC	CASSVGGTGAHEQYF
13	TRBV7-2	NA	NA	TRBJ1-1	TGTGCCAGCAGCTCGCAGGGATTCACTGAAGCTTTCTTT	CASSSQGFTEAFF
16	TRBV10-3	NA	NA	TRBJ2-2	TGTGCCATCAGTGAGTCGGGCAGGGCGAGCACCGGGGAGCTGTTTTTT	CAISESGRASTGELFF